What follows is one T cell receptor (beta chain) and its context. The germline gives CDR1 SGHAT, CDR2 FQNNGV. The CDR3 runs 14 residues. The V and J ends lost 5 bases and 1 base respectively, with 11 bases between them. Both 60 Vbeta primers and 13 Jbeta primers went into the PCR. TCRdb's table, derived via immunoSEQ multiplex PCR, lists solely in-frame clones and lacks some. Here the sample spans some 89,000 clones, about 71% being singletons. The record originates from a study of cytomegalovirus exposure and HLA in healthy donors. The TCR sequence derives from a man aged 60-69 years in good health and CMV-seronegative. The gene calls are TRBV11-2 and TRBJ1-1; no clear D gene. The specimen was PBMCs. The CDR3 DNA reads TGTGCCAGCAGCCCAGGAATGGAGAACACTGAAGCTTTCTTT. The encoded protein is CASSPGMENTEAFF.